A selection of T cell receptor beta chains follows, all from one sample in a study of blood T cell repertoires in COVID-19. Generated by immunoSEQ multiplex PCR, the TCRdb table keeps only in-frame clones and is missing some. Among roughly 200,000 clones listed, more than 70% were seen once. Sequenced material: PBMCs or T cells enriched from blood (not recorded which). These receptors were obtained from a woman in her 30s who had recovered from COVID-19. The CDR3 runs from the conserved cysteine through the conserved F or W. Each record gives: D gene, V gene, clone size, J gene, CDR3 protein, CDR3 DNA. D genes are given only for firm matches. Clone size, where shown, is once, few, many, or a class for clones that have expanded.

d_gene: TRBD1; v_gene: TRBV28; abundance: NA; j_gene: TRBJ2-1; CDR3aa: CASTTSDRGHNEQFF; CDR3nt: TGTGCCAGCACGACCTCGGACAGGGGGCACAATGAGCAGTTCTTC
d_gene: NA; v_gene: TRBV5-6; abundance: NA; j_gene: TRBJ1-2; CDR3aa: CASSLGEVRSYGYTF; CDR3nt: TGTGCCAGCAGCTTGGGTGAGGTTAGAAGTTATGGCTACACCTTC
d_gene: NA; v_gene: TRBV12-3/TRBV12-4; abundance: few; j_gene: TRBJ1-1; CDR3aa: CASSAAGDTEAFF; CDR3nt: TGTGCCAGCAGCGCCGCGGGAGACACTGAAGCTTTCTTT
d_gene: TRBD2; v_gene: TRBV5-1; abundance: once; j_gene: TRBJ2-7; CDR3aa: CAIVGTSGRYEQYF; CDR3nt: TGCGCCATAGTAGGGACTAGCGGGAGATACGAGCAGTACTTC
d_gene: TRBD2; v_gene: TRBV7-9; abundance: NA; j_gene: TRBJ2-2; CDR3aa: CASSLLLAQNTGELFF; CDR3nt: TGTGCCAGCAGCTTATTACTAGCGCAGAACACCGGGGAGCTGTTTTTT
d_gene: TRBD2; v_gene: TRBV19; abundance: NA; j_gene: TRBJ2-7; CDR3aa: CASSVGLVVYEQYF; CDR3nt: TGTGCCAGTAGTGTGGGACTAGTAGTCTACGAGCAGTACTTC
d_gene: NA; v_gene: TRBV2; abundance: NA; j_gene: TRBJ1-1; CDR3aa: CASTTGQLTEAFF; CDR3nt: TGTGCCAGCACGACAGGACAGCTCACTGAAGCTTTCTTT
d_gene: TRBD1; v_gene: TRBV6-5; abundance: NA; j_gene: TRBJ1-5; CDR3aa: CASRDRVSNQPQHF; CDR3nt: TGTGCCAGCAGGGACAGGGTGAGCAATCAGCCCCAGCATTTT
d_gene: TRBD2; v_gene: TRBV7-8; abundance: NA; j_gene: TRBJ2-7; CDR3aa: CASSGLAGFPGGEQYF; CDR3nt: TGTGCCAGCAGCGGACTAGCGGGATTCCCAGGAGGCGAGCAGTACTTC
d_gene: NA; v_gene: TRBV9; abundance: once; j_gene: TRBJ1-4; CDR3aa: CASSSRDYDEKLFF; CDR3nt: TGTGCCAGCAGCTCCCGGGATTACGATGAAAAACTGTTTTTT
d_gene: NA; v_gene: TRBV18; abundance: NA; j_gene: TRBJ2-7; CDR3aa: CASSPPPGRFLSYEQYF; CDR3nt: TGTGCCAGCTCACCACCGCCGGGGAGATTTCTGTCCTACGAGCAGTACTTC
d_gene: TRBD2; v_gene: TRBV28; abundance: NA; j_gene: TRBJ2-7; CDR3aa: CASSSTSSGGGTYEQYF; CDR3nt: TGTGCCAGCAGTAGCACTTCTAGCGGTGGGGGAACCTACGAGCAGTACTTC
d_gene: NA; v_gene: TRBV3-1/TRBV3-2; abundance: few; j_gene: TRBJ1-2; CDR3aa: CASSQGVPHGYTF; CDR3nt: TGTGCCAGCAGCCAGGGAGTCCCTCATGGCTACACCTTC
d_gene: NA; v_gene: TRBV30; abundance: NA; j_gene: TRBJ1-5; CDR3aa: CAWSVSGEKAQHF; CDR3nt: TGTGCCTGGAGTGTAAGCGGTGAGAAAGCCCAGCATTTT
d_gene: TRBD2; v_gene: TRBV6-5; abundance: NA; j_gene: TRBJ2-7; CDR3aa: CASGYGTSGSYEQYF; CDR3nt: TGTGCCAGCGGTTACGGAACTAGCGGCTCCTACGAGCAGTACTTC
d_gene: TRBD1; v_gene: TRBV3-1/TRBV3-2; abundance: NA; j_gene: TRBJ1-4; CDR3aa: CASSQLMTGANEKLFF; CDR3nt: TGTGCCAGCAGCCAACTGATGACAGGGGCTAATGAAAAACTGTTTTTT
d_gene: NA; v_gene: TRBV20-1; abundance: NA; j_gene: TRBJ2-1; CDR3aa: CSASGMRFF; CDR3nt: TGCAGTGCTAGCGGGATGAGGTTCTTC
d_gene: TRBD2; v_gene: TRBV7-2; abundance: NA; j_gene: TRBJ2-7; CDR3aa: CASVGASGRSREQYF; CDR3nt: TGTGCCAGCGTCGGGGCTAGCGGGAGAAGTAGGGAGCAGTACTTC
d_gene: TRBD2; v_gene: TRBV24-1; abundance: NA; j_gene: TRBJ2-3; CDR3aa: CATSDPGLAGGSDTQYF; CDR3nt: TGTGCCACCAGTGACCCGGGACTAGCGGGAGGATCCGATACGCAGTATTTT
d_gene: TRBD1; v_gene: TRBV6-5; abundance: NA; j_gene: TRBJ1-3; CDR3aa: CASSYAGTGGNTIYF; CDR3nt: TGTGCCAGCAGTTACGCCGGGACAGGCGGAAACACCATATATTTT
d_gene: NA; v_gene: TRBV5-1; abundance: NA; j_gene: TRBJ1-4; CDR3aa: CASSPTGEWGEKLFF; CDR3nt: TGCGCCAGCAGCCCGACGGGAGAATGGGGTGAAAAACTGTTTTTT
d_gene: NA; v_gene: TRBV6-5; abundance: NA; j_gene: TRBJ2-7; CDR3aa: CASRGLTYEQYF; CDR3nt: TGTGCCAGCAGGGGACTGACCTACGAGCAGTACTTC
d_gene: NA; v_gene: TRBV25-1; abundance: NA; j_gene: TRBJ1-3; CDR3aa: CASSEYGGGLSGNTIYF; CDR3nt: TGTGCCAGCAGTGAATATGGGGGGGGGCTCTCTGGAAACACCATATATTTT
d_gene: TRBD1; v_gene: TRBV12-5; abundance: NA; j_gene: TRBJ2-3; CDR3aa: CASGYGQGKDTQYF; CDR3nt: TGTGCTAGTGGTTATGGACAGGGAAAGGATACGCAGTATTTT